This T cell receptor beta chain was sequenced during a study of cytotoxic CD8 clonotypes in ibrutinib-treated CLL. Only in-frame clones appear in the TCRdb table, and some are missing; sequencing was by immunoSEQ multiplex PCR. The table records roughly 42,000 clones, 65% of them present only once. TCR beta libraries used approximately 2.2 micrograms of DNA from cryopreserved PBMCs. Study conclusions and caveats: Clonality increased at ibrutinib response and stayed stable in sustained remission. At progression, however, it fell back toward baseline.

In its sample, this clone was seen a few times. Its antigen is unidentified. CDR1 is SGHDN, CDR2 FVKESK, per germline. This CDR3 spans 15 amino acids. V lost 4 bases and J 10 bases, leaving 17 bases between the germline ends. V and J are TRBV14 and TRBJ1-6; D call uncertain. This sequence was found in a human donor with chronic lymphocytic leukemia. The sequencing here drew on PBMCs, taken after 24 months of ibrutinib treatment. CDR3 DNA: TGTGCCAGCAGCCGAAGAAGCGCTTTTGCATCACCCCTCCACTTT. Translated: CASSRRSAFASPLHF. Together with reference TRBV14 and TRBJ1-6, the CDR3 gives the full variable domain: EAGVTQFPSHSVIEKGQTVTLRCDPISGHDNLYWYRRVMGKEIKFLLHFVKESKQDESGMPNNRFLAERTGGTYSTLKVQPAELEDSGVYFCASSRRSAFASPLHFGNGTRLTVT.